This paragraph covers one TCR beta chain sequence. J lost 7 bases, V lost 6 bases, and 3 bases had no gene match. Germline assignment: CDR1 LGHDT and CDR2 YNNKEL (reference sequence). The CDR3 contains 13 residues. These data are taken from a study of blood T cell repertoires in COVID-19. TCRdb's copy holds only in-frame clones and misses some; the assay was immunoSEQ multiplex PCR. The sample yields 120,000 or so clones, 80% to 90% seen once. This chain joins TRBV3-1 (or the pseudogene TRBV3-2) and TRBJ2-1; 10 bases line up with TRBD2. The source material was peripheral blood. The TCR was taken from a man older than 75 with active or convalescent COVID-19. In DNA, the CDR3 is TGTGCCAGCAGAAATAGCGGGGGGAATGAGCAGTTCTTC. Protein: CASRNSGGNEQFF.